These 21 T cell receptor beta chains share one sample of origin, sequenced in a study of CD8 T cells in Susac syndrome. RNA was extracted with the RNeasy kit, and a quantity of about 0.45 to 1 ug was reverse transcribed using random hexamers. MiXCR, run by TCRdb on the immunoSEQ multiplex PCR reads, gives a single entry per CDR3 protein. The sample consists of some 48,000 distinct CDR3 sequences, almost 95% of them appearing once. Input material: CD8+ T cells from PBMCs. The receptor source for this set is a human donor in good health.

This chain links TRBV29-1 with TRBJ2-1, with TRBD2 as a possible D gene (6 bases). Trimming shortened V by 3 bases and J by 6 bases, and 24 bases separated the two germline ends. The CDR3 covers 17 residues. The germline gives CDR1 SQVTM, CDR2 ANQGSEA. CDR3 sequence reads: CSVEGSSGGILTNEQFF. As DNA, the CDR3 is TGCAGCGTTGAGGGCAGTAGCGGTGGGATTCTGACCAATGAGCAGTTCTTC.

The chain employs TRBV7-9 and TRBJ2-7; no reliable D call. Trimming cost V 5 bases and J 7 bases, with 18 bases left between them. The CDR3 runs to 14 residues. The germline V gene has CDR1 SEHNR and CDR2 FQNEAQ (reference sequence). The CDR3 DNA follows: TGTGCCAGCAGCCCCTCGGACGGTTTGGGGGAGCAGTACTTC. Translation gives CASSPSDGLGEQYF.

The rearrangement uses TRBV7-9 and TRBJ2-6, with D possibly matching TRBD1 (5 bases). The length of the CDR3 is 16 residues. With 3 bases removed from V and 0 bases from J, the gap between germline ends came to 9 bases. Germline loops: CDR1 SEHNR, CDR2 FQNEAQ (reference sequence). CDR3: CASSFDRNSGANVLTF. The DNA of the CDR3 is TGTGCCAGCAGCTTCGACAGAAACTCTGGGGCCAACGTCCTGACTTTC. The full variable domain, its missing parts supplied by reference TRBV7-9 and TRBJ2-6, is DTGVSQNPRHKITKRGQNVTFRCDPISEHNRLYWYRQTLGQGPEFLTYFQNEAQLEKSRLLSDRFSAERPKGSFSTLEIQRTEQGDSAMYLCASSFDRNSGANVLTFGAGSRLTVL.

The chain carries TRBV27 and TRBJ1-1, with D possibly matching TRBD1 (5 bases). CDR3 length: 14 amino acids. Germline CDR1 reads MNHEY; CDR2 reads SMNVEV (reference sequence). Deletions cut 1 base from V and 5 bases from J, with 11 bases between. CDR3 bases: TGTGCCAGCAGTTTATTGGGGGGAGGGACTGAAGCTTTCTTT. It yields the protein CASSLLGGGTEAFF.

This chain uses TRBV20-1 with TRBJ2-3; 10 bases align to TRBD2. The CDR3 extends over 14 amino acids. Germline trimming cut 2 bases from V and 5 bases from J; bases unmatched to any gene: 4. Germline V CDR1 and CDR2: DFQATT, SNEGSKA (reference sequence). The chain's CDR3 is CSARPSGSIDTQYF. CDR3 DNA sequence: TGCAGTGCTAGACCTAGCGGGAGTATAGATACGCAGTATTTT.

V usage is TRBV4-3 and J usage is TRBJ2-1; 8 bases align to TRBD1. In germline, CDR1 is LGHNA, CDR2 YSLEER. Trimming took 0 bases from V and 3 from J; bases not matched to a gene: 7. This CDR3 has 17 residues. Written as DNA, the CDR3 is TGCGCCAGCAGCCAAGATCCGCAGGGGGCTATCTACAATGAGCAGTTCTTC. It codes for CASSQDPQGAIYNEQFF.

The chain is built from TRBV7-9 and TRBJ2-3; D remains unclear. Germline lookup yields CDR1 SEHNR and CDR2 FQNEAQ (reference sequence). Trimming cost V 3 bases and J 4 bases, with 2 bases left between them. The CDR3 contains 11 residues. CDR3 sequence (DNA): TGTGCCAGCAGCTTGGCAGATACGCAGTATTTT. Residues: CASSLADTQYF. Combining the CDR3 with reference TRBV7-9 and TRBJ2-3 gives the whole variable domain DTGVSQNPRHKITKRGQNVTFRCDPISEHNRLYWYRQTLGQGPEFLTYFQNEAQLEKSRLLSDRFSAERPKGSFSTLEIQRTEQGDSAMYLCASSLADTQYFGPGTRLTVL.

J is TRBJ2-1 and V is TRBV27; D is ambiguous. Germline values: CDR1 MNHEY, CDR2 SMNVEV (reference sequence). Trimming removed 7 bases from V and 8 bases from J, with 18 bases in between. CDR3 length: 14 residues. CDR3 DNA sequence: TGTGCCAGCACCCTTTCTTCCCGTCGGGATGAGCAGTTCTTC. Protein: CASTLSSRRDEQFF.

V gene TRBV7-6 combines with J gene TRBJ2-2; D not resolved. CDR1 and CDR2 from the germline V gene are SGHVS and FNYEAQ. This CDR3 has 12 amino acids. Deletions cut 5 bases from V and 8 bases from J, with 9 bases between. DNA of the CDR3: TGTGCCAGCAGCCCCCGTTTGGGGGAGCTGTTTTTT. As protein: CASSPRLGELFF.

This sequence joins TRBV20-1 and TRBJ2-5; D may be TRBD1 (5 bases). CDR1 DFQATT and CDR2 SNEGSKA come from the germline V gene (reference sequence). V was cut by 1 base and J by 4 bases, with 13 bases left in between. CDR3 length equals 14 residues. Written as DNA, the CDR3 is TGCAGTGCTAGAGGGGCAGGGTGGGGAGAGACCCAGTACTTC. Translated: CSARGAGWGETQYF.

The rearrangement joins TRBV29-1 to TRBJ1-2; 9 positions match TRBD1. The J segment lost 6 bases and the V segment lost 3 bases, leaving 5 bases of the junction unmatched. Germline V lookup: CDR1 SQVTM, CDR2 ANQGSEA. This CDR3 contains 13 residues. In DNA form, the CDR3 reads TGCAGCGTTGATGTTGGACAGGGGCATGGCTACACCTTC. Its protein is CSVDVGQGHGYTF.

The chain employs TRBV12-5 and TRBJ1-1, with D perhaps TRBD1 (6 bases). In germline, CDR1 is LGHNT, CDR2 FRNRAP. This CDR3 has 14 residues. Trimming removed 1 base from V and 4 bases from J, with 10 bases in between. CDR3 in amino acids: CASGLGGGGTEAFF. The CDR3 DNA reads TGTGCTAGTGGTTTGGGAGGGGGAGGCACTGAAGCTTTCTTT.

V usage is TRBV9 and J usage is TRBJ2-1; 9 bases are shared with TRBD2. The CDR3 is made up of 16 amino acids. Germline V gene data show CDR1 as SGDLS and CDR2 as YYNGEE. V lost 0 bases and J lost 7; bases outside the gene matches: 8. The CDR3, as DNA: TGTGCCAGCAGCGTAGATGGCGGGAGGGCCGAAAATGAGCAGTTCTTC. Amino acids: CASSVDGGRAENEQFF. The entire variable domain, with the rest obtained from reference TRBV9 and TRBJ2-1, is as follows: DSGVTQTPKHLITATGQRVTLRCSPRSGDLSVYWYQQSLDQGLQFLIQYYNGEERAKGNILERFSAQQFPDLHSELNLSSLELGDSALYFCASSVDGGRAENEQFFGPGTRLTVL.

The chain uses TRBV5-6 and TRBJ2-1; TRBD2 is a possible D gene (6 bases). Germline V gene lookup returns CDR1 SGHDT and CDR2 YYEEEE. Trimming stripped 1 base from V and 5 bases from J, with 10 bases between. This CDR3 has 14 amino acids. In DNA, the CDR3 is TGTGCCAGCAGCTTGCGGGGGAAGGACAATGAGCAGTTCTTC. Its translation is CASSLRGKDNEQFF. Combining the CDR3 with reference TRBV5-6 and TRBJ2-1 gives the whole variable domain DAGVTQSPTHLIKTRGQQVTLRCSPKSGHDTVSWYQQALGQGPQFIFQYYEEEERQRGNFPDRFSGHQFPNYSSELNVNALLLGDSALYLCASSLRGKDNEQFFGPGTRLTVL.

This clonotype was found once. The rearrangement joins TRBV10-1 to TRBJ2-5, with TRBD2 matching 10 bases. The CDR3 has 16 amino acids. Germline CDR1 WNHNN, CDR2 SYGVQD (reference sequence). Losses at the gene ends were 2 bases for V and 4 bases for J; bases not matched to a gene: 7. CDR3 nucleotides: TGCGCCAGCAGTGAGCGTCCTAGCGGGAGATCAGAGACCCAGTACTTC. Translating gives CASSERPSGRSETQYF.

The rearrangement joins TRBV27 to TRBJ2-1; D gene ambiguous. The germline V gene encodes CDR1 MNHEY and CDR2 SMNVEV (reference sequence). Trimming stripped 0 bases from V and 7 bases from J, with 10 bases between. CDR3 size: 14 residues. CDR3 DNA: TGTGCCAGCAGTTTATCGGGCTGGGATAATGAGCAGTTCTTC. This codes for CASSLSGWDNEQFF.

The V and J genes are TRBV19 and TRBJ2-1; 8 nucleotides match TRBD1. The trim removed 1 base at V and 7 bases at J, leaving 6 bases unmatched. The CDR3 extends over 15 amino acids. Germline V gene data show CDR1 as LNHDA and CDR2 as SQIVND (reference sequence). CDR3 DNA: TGTGCCAGTAGTATAGGGACAGGGCGAAGGAATGAGCAGTTCTTC. Translated: CASSIGTGRRNEQFF. Using reference TRBV19 and TRBJ2-1 for the parts outside the CDR3, the full variable domain is DGGITQSPKYLFRKEGQNVTLSCEQNLNHDAMYWYRQDPGQGLRLIYYSQIVNDFQKGDIAEGYSVSREKKESFPLTVTSAQKNPTAFYLCASSIGTGRRNEQFFGPGTRLTVL.

The CDR3 sequence: CAWKGQVDTEAFF. The CDR3 coding sequence is TGTGCCTGGAAAGGACAGGTCGACACTGAAGCTTTCTTT. The genes are TRBV30 and TRBJ1-1, with 7 positions matching TRBD1. Looked up from germline, CDR1 is GTSNPN and CDR2 is SVGIG (reference sequence). V was pared by 4 bases and J by 3 bases, with 5 bases of the junction left unmatched. The CDR3 is 13 amino acids.

The chain recombines TRBV30 with TRBJ1-1; a weak D match, TRBD1 (6 bases). Per germline, CDR1 GTSNPN and CDR2 SVGIG (reference sequence). Trimming removed 4 bases at V and 4 bases at J, with 13 bases between. This CDR3 spans 13 amino acids. DNA for the CDR3: TGTGCCTGGACCCTGGACAGTCGCACTGAAGCTTTCTTT. Amino acid sequence: CAWTLDSRTEAFF. Drawing the rest from reference TRBV30 and TRBJ1-1, the complete variable domain is SQTIHQWPATLVQPVGSPLSLECTVEGTSNPNLYWYRQAAGRGLQLLFYSVGIGQISSEVPQNLSASRPQDRQFILSSKKLLLSDSGFYLCAWTLDSRTEAFFGQGTRLTVV.

The rearrangement links TRBV5-1 to TRBJ2-1, with D uncertain. Trimming took 4 bases from V and 0 from J, leaving 8 bases between them. The CDR3 is 14 amino acids. Germline assignment: CDR1 SGHRS and CDR2 YFSETQ. CDR3 nucleotides: TGCGCCAGCAGCCTAGAGCGCTCCTACAATGAGCAGTTCTTC. It yields the protein CASSLERSYNEQFF.

This clonotype was detected only once. The V gene is TRBV27, the J gene TRBJ1-2, with no clear D. The V end lost 4 bases, the J end lost 4 bases, and 16 bases lay between the germline ends. The CDR3 totals 15 residues. CDR1 and CDR2 (germline): MNHEY, SMNVEV (reference sequence). CDR3 sequence (DNA): TGTGCCAGCAGTTATCGCGGATTTCAGTTCTATGGCTACACCTTC. Amino acids: CASSYRGFQFYGYTF.